Listed here are 28 T cell receptor beta chains from one sample, sequenced in a study of Ad26.COV2.S vaccination and SARS-CoV-2 variants. As to treatment: some 19 received Ad26.COV2.S at low or high dose, single or two shots; about 5 received placebo; per-sample allocation not given. Specimens were obtained on day 63 following the first vaccine or placebo injection. Produced via immunoSEQ multiplex PCR; TCRdb's table is partial and in-frame only. The sample has 320,000 or so clones; about 90% are singletons. The sample was peripheral blood, taken in a trial of Ad26.COV2.S vaccine versus placebo. These receptors all come from a person aged 18 to 59 who received the Ad26.COV2.S COVID-19 vaccine or a placebo.

The chain employs TRBV27 and TRBJ1-3; no definite D call. This CDR3 contains 15 residues. From germline, CDR1 is MNHEY and CDR2 SMNVEV (reference sequence). V dropped 4 bases and J dropped 8 bases, with 18 bases sitting between them. CDR3 in amino acids: CASSSNPPSQDTIYF. The DNA for the CDR3 is TGTGCCAGCAGTTCCAACCCCCCCTCTCAAGACACCATATATTTT.

V usage is TRBV9 and J usage is TRBJ1-4; no clear D gene. Trimming removed 0 bases at V and 6 bases at J, with 9 bases between. Germline CDR1 is SGDLS and CDR2 is YYNGEE. The CDR3 consists of 14 residues. CDR3 nucleotides: TGTGCCAGCAGCGTAGACAGCAGCGATGAAAAACTGTTTTTT. Its translation is CASSVDSSDEKLFF.

The V call is TRBV3-1 (or the pseudogene TRBV3-2), the J call TRBJ1-2; D unresolved. V lost 4 bases and J lost 4, with 22 bases in between. Germline CDR1 LGHDT, CDR2 YNNKEL (reference sequence). The CDR3 is made up of 17 amino acids. This CDR3 reads CASSPTRWGVVTYGYTF. CDR3 DNA: TGTGCCAGCAGCCCAACCCGGTGGGGTGTGGTAACCTATGGCTACACCTTC.

This chain joins TRBV18 and TRBJ2-5, with D unclear. Germline CDR1 and CDR2: KGHSH and LQKENI. The ends were cut back, 3 bases at V and 4 bases at J, with 12 bases in the middle. The CDR3 runs to 14 residues. CDR3: CASSPTPGGETQYF. Written as DNA, the CDR3 is TGTGCCAGCTCACCTACCCCGGGTGGAGAGACCCAGTACTTC.

This clone was seen a handful of times. This chain links TRBV3-1 (or the pseudogene TRBV3-2) with TRBJ2-1; 13 bases agree with TRBD2. The ends lost 2 bases at V and 12 bases at J; junction bases unmatched: 4. The germline CDR1 and CDR2 sequences are LGHDT and YNNKEL (reference sequence). The CDR3 is 14 amino acids. CDR3 protein: CASSQMTSGGMQFF. The CDR3, as DNA: TGTGCCAGCAGCCAAATGACTAGCGGGGGGATGCAGTTCTTC.

Concerning this clone: Other nucleotide sequences from this sample produce the same CDR3. The CDR3 coding sequence is TGCGCCAGCAGCAGGCAGGGATTTACTGGGGCCAACGTCCTGACTTTC. Protein: CASSRQGFTGANVLTF. The V call is TRBV5-1, the J call TRBJ2-6; D perhaps matches TRBD1 (5 bases). Trimming removed 4 bases at V and 2 bases at J, with 13 bases between. The CDR3 totals 16 residues. Germline loops: CDR1 SGHRS, CDR2 YFSETQ.

V and J are TRBV3-1 (or the pseudogene TRBV3-2) and TRBJ1-1; D gene unclear. The CDR3 covers 15 residues. From germline, CDR1 is LGHDT and CDR2 YNNKEL (reference sequence). Trimming shortened V by 3 bases and J by 11 bases, and 22 bases separated the two germline ends. CDR3 bases: TGTGCCAGCAGCCATCTTTCAGTGCGGCTCGCCGAGGCTTTCTTT. Its translation: CASSHLSVRLAEAFF.

This clone was recorded only once. This chain joins TRBV13 and TRBJ1-1; D is perhaps TRBD1 (6 bases). The CDR3 length is 12 residues. The germline V and J ends were trimmed by 4 bases and 7 bases, with 10 bases remaining between them. CDR1 and CDR2 from the germline V gene are PRHDT and FYEKMQ (reference sequence). The CDR3, as DNA: TGTGCCAGCAGCTCACAGGGAAGTGAAGCTTTCTTT. This gives the protein CASSSQGSEAFF.

This rearrangement joins TRBV6-5 to TRBJ2-1; D is ambiguous. The CDR3 covers 14 residues. CDR1 is MNHEY, CDR2 SVGAGI, per germline. The V and J ends lost 6 bases and 0 bases respectively, with 9 bases between them. The CDR3 nucleotides are TGTGCCAGCAGGTTAGGTAGCTCCTACAATGAGCAGTTCTTC. Translation gives CASRLGSSYNEQFF.

The CDR3, as DNA: TGTGCCATCAGTGGACAATTGGGACAGGGTAATGACTACACCTTC. This gives the protein CAISGQLGQGNDYTF. The V gene is TRBV10-3, the J gene TRBJ1-2; 9 bases line up with TRBD1. The CDR3 is 15 residues long. The germline gives CDR1 ENHRY, CDR2 SYGVKD. V was pared by 4 bases and J by 10 bases, with 13 bases of the junction left unmatched.

The chain links TRBV6-2 or TRBV6-3 to TRBJ1-4, with D perhaps TRBD1 (5 bases). CDR1 and CDR2 (germline): MNHEY, SVGEGT. The CDR3 is 15 amino acids. V was trimmed by 0 bases and J by 7 bases, leaving 12 bases between them. The CDR3 here is CASSYSIPQAEKLFF. The DNA of the CDR3 is TGTGCCAGCAGTTACTCGATCCCACAGGCTGAAAAACTGTTTTTT.

This chain links TRBV7-9 with TRBJ2-1; 9 bases fit TRBD2. The germline V gene encodes CDR1 SEHNR and CDR2 FQNEAQ (reference sequence). V was clipped by 5 bases and J by 1 base; unmatched bases: 12. This CDR3 contains 18 residues. In DNA form, the CDR3 reads TGTGCCAGCAGCAAAGGGGTAGCGGGAGCGAAATCCTACAATGAGCAGTTCTTC. This translates into CASSKGVAGAKSYNEQFF.

The V call is TRBV7-2, the J call TRBJ2-7, with 8 bases matching TRBD1. V was clipped by 5 bases and J by 4 bases; unmatched bases: 1. This CDR3 region has 12 residues. The germline gives CDR1 SGHTA, CDR2 FQGNSA. CDR3 sequence reads: CASSQGAYEQYF. CDR3 DNA sequence: TGTGCCAGCAGCCAGGGGGCGTACGAGCAGTACTTC. Full variable domain (remainder filled in from reference TRBV7-2 and TRBJ2-7): GAGVSQSPSNKVTEKGKDVELRCDPISGHTALYWYRQSLGQGLEFLIYFQGNSAPDKSGLPSDRFSAERTGGSVSTLTIQRTQQEDSAVYLCASSQGAYEQYFGPGTRLTVT.

The V call is TRBV19, the J call TRBJ1-4; D gene uncertain. Germline loops: CDR1 LNHDA, CDR2 SQIVND (reference sequence). Trimming removed 8 bases at V and 4 bases at J, with 14 bases between. The CDR3 is made up of 14 amino acids. The CDR3 DNA reads TGTGCCAGTTCTTGGGGTGGCCATAATGAAAAACTGTTTTTT. Its translation: CASSWGGHNEKLFF. Full variable domain (outside the CDR3, taken from reference TRBV19 and TRBJ1-4): DGGITQSPKYLFRKEGQNVTLSCEQNLNHDAMYWYRQDPGQGLRLIYYSQIVNDFQKGDIAEGYSVSREKKESFPLTVTSAQKNPTAFYLCASSWGGHNEKLFFGSGTQLSVL.

The rearrangement uses TRBV6-2 or TRBV6-3 and TRBJ2-7, with TRBD2 as a possible D gene (6 bases). Germline CDR1 and CDR2: MNHEY and SVGEGT. CDR3 length equals 14 residues. V shed 6 bases and J shed 0 bases, with 12 bases lying between them. CDR3: CASSPPSDSYEQYV. Here the CDR3 DNA reads TGTGCCAGCAGCCCTCCTAGCGACTCCTACGAGCAGTACGTC.

This clone has a single count. The chain recombines TRBV19 with TRBJ1-2; D uncertain. Deletions cut 3 bases from V and 2 bases from J, with 7 bases between. From germline, CDR1 is LNHDA and CDR2 SQIVND (reference sequence). The CDR3 totals 13 residues. The CDR3 region has the DNA TGTGCCAGTAGTATTATCAACAACTATGGCTACACCTTC. The encoded protein is CASSIINNYGYTF.

To note about this clone: A junction boundary mismatches the germline segment, possibly from a read error. This chain links TRBV7-2 with TRBJ1-1; D possibly corresponds to TRBD1 (6 bases). Germline-derived CDR1 and CDR2 are SGHTA and FQGNSA. The CDR3 contains 12 residues. CDR3 sequence (DNA): TGTGCCAGCAGCCCAGGGGCGGTCGGGACGGCGTTT. The encoded protein is CASSPGAVGTAF.

V gene TRBV19 combines with J gene TRBJ2-3; 7 nucleotides align to TRBD2. CDR1 is LNHDA and CDR2 is SQIVND in the germline V gene (reference sequence). V shed 0 bases and J 0 bases; nucleotides not matched to a gene: 3. The CDR3 extends over 16 amino acids. CDR3 in amino acids: CASSIDWGLSTDTQYF. The CDR3 coding sequence is TGTGCCAGTAGTATAGATTGGGGACTAAGCACAGATACGCAGTATTTT.

This clone has a single count. V usage is TRBV24-1 and J usage is TRBJ2-3; maybe TRBD2 (6 bases). The length of the CDR3 is 14 residues. V was clipped by 6 bases and J by 2 bases, with 11 bases between them. CDR1 KGHDR and CDR2 SFDVKD come from the germline V gene. The CDR3 reads CATSSGDFTDTQYF. In DNA, the CDR3 is TGTGCCACCAGTTCGGGGGACTTCACAGATACGCAGTATTTT.

The rearrangement joins TRBV15 to TRBJ1-4; D is unclear. Germline loops: CDR1 LNHNV, CDR2 YYDKDF (reference sequence). V lost 3 bases to trimming and J lost 3 bases, with 14 bases between them. The CDR3 has 16 amino acids. In nucleotides, the CDR3 is TGTGCCACCAGCAGGAACCAAGGGCAGCCTAATGAAAAACTGTTTTTT. It specifies CATSRNQGQPNEKLFF.

The chain has TRBV28 and TRBJ2-1, with D unresolved. The length of the CDR3 is 15 residues. V lost 4 bases and J lost 6, with 16 bases in between. Looked up from germline, CDR1 is MDHEN and CDR2 is SYDVKM. CDR3: CASSSFHIRFNEQFF. The CDR3 coding sequence is TGTGCCAGCAGTTCCTTCCACATCCGTTTCAATGAGCAGTTCTTC. The complete variable domain, with remaining parts taken from reference TRBV28 and TRBJ2-1, reads DVKVTQSSRYLVKRTGEKVFLECVQDMDHENMFWYRQDPGLGLRLIYFSYDVKMKEKGDIPEGYSVSREKKERFSLILESASTNQTSMYLCASSSFHIRFNEQFFGPGTRLTVL.

The chain joins TRBV5-4 to TRBJ2-6, with 7 bases matching TRBD1. The CDR3 sequence is 18 residues long. V gave up 5 bases and J gave up 0 bases; unmatched junction bases: 11. Germline V gives CDR1 SGHNT, CDR2 YYREEE (reference sequence). CDR3 residues: CASRARGGAYSGANVLTF. The CDR3 nucleotides read TGTGCCAGCAGGGCTCGAGGGGGCGCCTACTCTGGGGCCAACGTCCTGACTTTC.

As to this clone: The same CDR3 arises from other DNA sequences in this sample as well. The chain links TRBV18 to TRBJ1-5, with no clear D. V lost 3 bases and J lost 1, with 4 bases in between. Germline V gives CDR1 KGHSH, CDR2 LQKENI. The CDR3 loop spans 13 amino acids. The CDR3 loop is CASSPVSNQPQHF. The CDR3, as DNA: TGTGCCAGCTCACCTGTCAGCAATCAGCCCCAGCATTTT.

The chain joins TRBV6-5 to TRBJ2-1, with 7 bases identical to TRBD1. The V segment lost 6 bases and the J segment 7 bases; nucleotides outside the gene matches: 12. Germline values: CDR1 MNHEY, CDR2 SVGAGI. The CDR3 length is 15 residues. DNA for the CDR3: TGTGCCAGCAGAATAACAGGGGCGACCCTAAATGAGCAGTTCTTC. The encoded protein is CASRITGATLNEQFF.

This chain joins TRBV6-5 and TRBJ1-6; TRBD1 is a possible D gene (5 bases). V dropped 2 bases and J dropped 7 bases, with 15 bases sitting between them. The CDR3 loop spans 16 amino acids. Germline CDR1 is MNHEY and CDR2 is SVGAGI. CDR3 loop: CASSYGGRSRNSPLHF. The DNA of the CDR3 is TGTGCCAGCAGTTACGGGGGACGTTCGAGAAATTCACCCCTCCACTTT.

This chain joins TRBV5-8 and TRBJ1-2; 9 bases are a match to TRBD1. The trim removed 2 bases at V and 4 bases at J, leaving 9 bases unmatched. The germline V gene encodes CDR1 SGHTS and CDR2 YDEGEE. The CDR3 loop spans 16 amino acids. CDR3 loop: CASSLKQGAVFYGYTF. The CDR3 nucleotides are TGTGCCAGCAGCTTAAAACAGGGGGCAGTATTCTATGGCTACACCTTC.

This clone was detected once. This chain links TRBV6-5 with TRBJ1-1; TRBD1 aligns across 10 bases. The CDR3 consists of 15 residues. The germline V gene encodes CDR1 MNHEY and CDR2 SVGAGI. Unmatched junction bases numbered 6, after V lost 7 bases and J lost 1 base. CDR3 nucleotide sequence: TGTGCCAGCAATCTTGGACAGGGGGGGAACACTGAAGCTTTCTTT. This gives the protein CASNLGQGGNTEAFF.

The chain combines TRBV6-2 or TRBV6-3 with TRBJ1-1; no clear D gene. Germline lookup yields CDR1 MNHEY and CDR2 SVGEGT. Trimming removed 1 base from V and 1 base from J, with 7 bases in between. This CDR3 has 14 residues. Written as DNA, the CDR3 is TGTGCCAGCAGTTACTTAGACCCGAACACTGAAGCTTTCTTT. Translation: CASSYLDPNTEAFF.